This TCR beta chain was recorded in a study of T cell responses to AZD1222 COVID-19 vaccine. Study-wide findings and caveats: Clonal diversity may have been underestimated, and the donors were mostly white British, with more females than males. Baseline testing showed seropositivity in only six AZD1222 recipients. Nearly half of spike-specific TCRs reportedly target unmutated variant regions.

With regard to this clone: The antigen is undetermined.

The table came from immunoSEQ multiplex PCR; TCRdb's copy has only in-frame clones and leaves some out. Among some 130,000 clones listed, 90% were seen once. V lost 10 bases to trimming and J lost 7 bases; unmatched junction nucleotides: 11. Germline V gene data show CDR1 as KGHDR and CDR2 as SFDVKD. CDR3 size: 14 residues. The material was peripheral blood, obtained on day 0 of AZD1222 vaccination. The chain couples TRBV24-1 to TRBJ2-1; the match to TRBD2 covers 8 bases. This receptor was taken from an adult in good health. The chain's CDR3 is CATAAGGVRNEQFF. The CDR3, as DNA: TGTGCCACAGCGGCCGGGGGGGTGCGGAATGAGCAGTTCTTC.